One and the same sample provided the 29 T cell receptor beta chains below, sequenced in a study of blood T cell repertoires in COVID-19. Clones were sequenced by immunoSEQ multiplex PCR, and TCRdb holds only the in-frame ones, with some missing. The sample includes more than 250,000 clones, around 83% of them seen just once. Source material: peripheral blood. These receptors were taken from a woman aged 45-65 years with acute or convalescent COVID-19.

The CDR3 coding sequence is TGTGCCAGCAGTGAAGCCAGGGTATTGGATGGCTACACCTTC. Translated: CASSEARVLDGYTF. V gene TRBV2 combines with J gene TRBJ1-2, with D maybe TRBD1 (5 bases). CDR1 SNHLY and CDR2 FYNNEI come from the germline V gene. Deletions cut 0 bases from V and 6 bases from J, with 11 bases between. The CDR3 is 14 amino acids.

V gene TRBV5-6 combines with J gene TRBJ2-7; 10 nucleotides match TRBD2. The germline V gene has CDR1 SGHDT and CDR2 YYEEEE. The V gene end was trimmed by 6 bases and the J gene end by 2 bases; junction bases not matched to a gene: 8. CDR3 size: 15 residues. This CDR3 reads CASTFPSGSPYEQYF. The CDR3 DNA is TGTGCCAGCACTTTCCCTAGCGGGAGCCCCTACGAGCAGTACTTC.

The chain recombines TRBV6-5 with TRBJ1-2; 7 nucleotides align to TRBD1. Trimming removed 2 bases from V and 5 bases from J; junction bases left unmatched: 5. CDR3 length: 14 residues. The germline CDR1 and CDR2 sequences are MNHEY and SVGAGI. The DNA of the CDR3 is TGTGCCAGCAGTTACCAGGGACAGTTTTATGGCTACACCTTC. This gives the protein CASSYQGQFYGYTF.

The chain employs TRBV29-1 and TRBJ2-7; possibly TRBD2 for D (7 bases). CDR3 length equals 13 residues. The ends were cut back, 4 bases at V and 4 bases at J, with 14 bases in the middle. In germline, CDR1 is SQVTM, CDR2 ANQGSEA. The CDR3: CSVARGGGYEQYF. CDR3 DNA: TGCAGCGTTGCGCGCGGGGGCGGTTACGAGCAGTACTTC.

This clone occurred a few times. The gene calls are TRBV30 and TRBJ1-4; the D is unclear. V was shortened by 6 bases and J by 10 bases, with 9 bases between the two germline ends. CDR3 size: 10 residues. Looked up from germline, CDR1 is GTSNPN and CDR2 is SVGIG (reference sequence). DNA for the CDR3: TGTGCCTGTCGGCGGGGAAAACTGTTTTTT. It codes for CACRRGKLFF.

This chain joins TRBV12-3 or TRBV12-4 and TRBJ1-1; D uncertain. With 7 bases removed from V and 10 bases from J, the gap between germline ends came to 16 bases. This CDR3 region has 12 residues. CDR3 in amino acids: CASTSWRVGAFF. The CDR3 coding sequence is TGTGCCAGCACCTCGTGGAGGGTGGGAGCTTTCTTT.

The chain joins TRBV7-2 to TRBJ1-2; D is unresolved. There are 13 residues in the CDR3. Germline loops: CDR1 SGHTA, CDR2 FQGNSA. Trimming took off 0 bases at V and 5 bases at J, with 7 bases between the two ends. DNA of the CDR3: TGTGCCAGCAGCTTAGCCAATCTATATGGCTACACCTTC. This sequence encodes CASSLANLYGYTF.

The V call is TRBV7-6, the J call TRBJ1-1, with 9 bases that match TRBD1. There are 16 residues in the CDR3. The germline V gene has CDR1 SGHVS and CDR2 FNYEAQ. The ends lost 2 bases at V and 5 bases at J; junction bases unmatched: 9. Here the CDR3 reads CASSLFMGQGATEAFF. The CDR3 DNA reads as TGTGCCAGCAGCTTATTTATGGGACAGGGAGCAACTGAAGCTTTCTTT. The full variable domain, in which reference TRBV7-6 and TRBJ1-1 provide the parts outside the CDR3, is GAGVSQSPRYKVTKRGQDVALRCDPISGHVSLYWYRQALGQGPEFLTYFNYEAQQDKSGLPNDRFSAERPEGSISTLTIQRTEQRDSAMYRCASSLFMGQGATEAFFGQGTRLTVV.

The chain couples TRBV11-2 to TRBJ2-5; maybe TRBD2 (6 bases). This CDR3 spans 16 amino acids. Germline V CDR1 and CDR2: SGHAT, FQNNGV. Deletions cut 5 bases from V and 5 bases from J, with 21 bases between. The CDR3 loop is CASSPPGFTSMETQYF. The CDR3 coding sequence is TGTGCCAGCAGCCCCCCGGGTTTCACTAGCATGGAGACCCAGTACTTC.

The genes are TRBV18 and TRBJ2-3, with TRBD2 matching 9 bases. The CDR3 loop spans 14 amino acids. V was pared by 6 bases and J by 2 bases, with 3 bases of the junction left unmatched. CDR1 and CDR2 (germline): KGHSH, LQKENI. The CDR3 DNA is TGTGCCAGCTCTCGGACTAGCGACACAGATACGCAGTATTTT. It encodes CASSRTSDTDTQYF.

The chain recombines TRBV4-1 with TRBJ2-7; 9 bases line up with TRBD2. This CDR3 is built from 15 residues. V gave up 4 bases and J gave up 4 bases; unmatched junction bases: 8. Germline CDR1 MGHRA, CDR2 YSYEKL. CDR3 coding DNA: TGCGCCAGCAGCCCGATTCCGACTAGCGGTTACGAGCAGTACTTC. Translating gives CASSPIPTSGYEQYF.

V usage is TRBV6-5 and J usage is TRBJ2-5; no clear D. V lost 6 bases and J lost 0, with 8 bases in between. The germline gives CDR1 MNHEY, CDR2 SVGAGI. CDR3 length: 13 amino acids. CDR3 bases: TGTGCCAGCAGCGACTCCGACCAAGAGACCCAGTACTTC. Protein sequence: CASSDSDQETQYF.

V is TRBV23-1 and J is TRBJ2-3; 12 nucleotides line up with TRBD2. TRBV23-1 qualifies as an ORF whose function is uncertain. J lost 5 bases, V lost 0 bases, and 6 bases had no gene match. The CDR3 runs 17 residues. The CDR3 loop reads CASSQSRTSGNLDTQYF. CDR3 coding DNA: TGCGCCAGCAGTCAATCAAGGACTAGCGGGAATTTAGATACGCAGTATTTT.

The CDR3 region is CASSRSNRGTNEKLFF. CDR3 in DNA: TGTGCCAGCAGCAGATCCAACAGGGGAACTAATGAAAAACTGTTTTTT. The J gene is TRBJ1-4, the V gene TRBV7-2; 7 bases agree with TRBD1. The CDR3 is made up of 16 amino acids. The J segment lost 1 base and the V segment lost 5 bases, leaving 7 bases of the junction unmatched. Germline loops: CDR1 SGHTA, CDR2 FQGNSA.

The CDR3 sequence is CASSQESFQGTGYTF. CDR3 bases: TGCGCCAGCAGCCAAGAGAGTTTCCAGGGAACTGGCTACACCTTC. The V gene is TRBV4-3, the J gene TRBJ1-2, with a tentative D call TRBD1 (5 bases). V lost 0 bases and J lost 7, with 15 bases in between. From germline, CDR1 is LGHNA and CDR2 YSLEER. The CDR3 sequence is 15 residues long.

The rearrangement links TRBV6-2 or TRBV6-3 to TRBJ1-4, with 7 positions matching TRBD1. Germline trimming cut 5 bases from V and 5 bases from J; bases unmatched to any gene: 8. CDR3 length: 15 amino acids. Germline CDR1 is MNHEY and CDR2 is SVGEGT. The CDR3: CASSTTGASNEKLFF. The CDR3, as DNA: TGTGCCAGCAGTACCACAGGGGCGTCGAATGAAAAACTGTTTTTT.

The chain links TRBV5-6 to TRBJ2-7; TRBD1 might be the D (6 bases). Germline V gene sequence: CDR1 SGHDT, CDR2 YYEEEE. The V end lost 1 base, the J end lost 3 bases, and 11 bases lay between the germline ends. The CDR3 has 14 residues. This CDR3 is CASSLLDSFYEQYV. CDR3 DNA sequence: TGTGCCAGCAGCTTGCTGGACAGTTTCTACGAGCAGTACGTC.

The V and J genes are TRBV5-1 and TRBJ1-6; D is unresolved. Germline assignment: CDR1 SGHRS and CDR2 YFSETQ. This CDR3 is 17 amino acids long. Trimming stripped 3 bases from V and 7 bases from J, with 20 bases between. The CDR3 loop is CASSSSRDLSTNSPLHF. The CDR3 coding sequence is TGCGCCAGCAGCTCTTCCCGAGACTTAAGCACGAATTCACCCCTCCACTTT.

This clone was detected only once. This chain uses TRBV6-5 with TRBJ1-4, with D perhaps matching TRBD1 (6 bases). This CDR3 spans 13 amino acids. Germline V CDR1 and CDR2: MNHEY, SVGAGI. V lost 10 bases and J 0 bases, leaving 9 bases between the germline ends. The CDR3 loop is CATRTATNEKLFF. The CDR3 nucleotides read TGTGCCACCAGGACAGCAACTAATGAAAAACTGTTTTTT.

The chain recombines TRBV3-1 (or the pseudogene TRBV3-2) with TRBJ2-5; no definite D call. Trimming cost V 1 base and J 2 bases, with 17 bases left between them. Germline CDR1 reads LGHDT; CDR2 reads YNNKEL (reference sequence). The length of the CDR3 is 17 residues. CDR3 amino acids: CASSQGKGVSAQETQYF. The CDR3 coding sequence is TGTGCCAGCAGCCAAGGGAAAGGTGTAAGCGCTCAAGAGACCCAGTACTTC.

The chain joins TRBV12-3 or TRBV12-4 to TRBJ1-3, with D unclear. Trimming shortened V by 5 bases and J by 2 bases, and 7 bases separated the two germline ends. The CDR3 runs 13 residues. The CDR3 loop is CASSLRAGNTIYF. In DNA, the CDR3 is TGTGCCAGCAGTCTCCGGGCTGGAAACACCATATATTTT.

This clone was seen only once. The CDR3 DNA reads TGTGCCATCGAACAAGAAGTTAACTATGGCTACACCTTC. Its protein product is CAIEQEVNYGYTF. V is TRBV10-3 and J is TRBJ1-2; D not resolved. V was pared by 8 bases and J by 1 base, with 11 bases between. CDR3 length: 13 amino acids. Germline CDR1 ENHRY, CDR2 SYGVKD.

The rearrangement joins TRBV3-1 (or the pseudogene TRBV3-2) to TRBJ1-1, with 9 bases that match TRBD1. Germline V gives CDR1 LGHDT, CDR2 YNNKEL (reference sequence). The CDR3 extends over 13 amino acids. The V and J ends lost 5 bases and 11 bases, in that order; junction bases with no gene match: 9. CDR3 loop: CASSGGTGLTAFF. The CDR3 nucleotides read TGTGCCAGCAGCGGCGGGACAGGGTTAACGGCTTTCTTT.

The V and J genes are TRBV24-1 and TRBJ1-2; no clear D gene. The CDR3 runs to 13 residues. Trimming took off 3 bases at V and 4 bases at J, with 8 bases between the two ends. CDR1 is KGHDR, CDR2 SFDVKD, per germline. Here the CDR3 reads CATSDGSGYGYTF. Written as DNA, the CDR3 is TGTGCCACCAGTGATGGTAGTGGCTATGGCTACACCTTC.

This clone was seen only once. The gene calls are TRBV5-1 and TRBJ2-3, with TRBD1 matching over 7 bases. Germline V gene lookup returns CDR1 SGHRS and CDR2 YFSETQ. Losses at the gene ends were 2 bases for V and 0 bases for J; bases not matched to a gene: 6. The CDR3 consists of 16 residues. CDR3 amino acids: CASSLQGTTSTDTQYF. As DNA, the CDR3 is TGCGCCAGCAGCTTACAGGGGACAACTAGCACAGATACGCAGTATTTT.

The CDR3 nucleotides read TGTGCCAGCAGTGAGACAGGGGGCGATCAGCCCCAGCATTTT. Amino acids: CASSETGGDQPQHF. This rearrangement joins TRBV2 to TRBJ1-5; 10 positions match TRBD1. This CDR3 has 14 amino acids. J gave up 5 bases and V 3 bases, and 1 base lay outside the gene matches. Germline V gene data show CDR1 as SNHLY and CDR2 as FYNNEI.

The chain employs TRBV7-7 and TRBJ2-3; D gene uncertain. Germline CDR1 reads SSHAT; CDR2 reads FNYEAQ (reference sequence). The CDR3 is 14 amino acids. Trimming removed 1 base from V and 6 bases from J, with 11 bases in between. CDR3 DNA sequence: TGTGCCAGCAGCTTAGTAGTCGAGTCGGATACGCAGTATTTT. It specifies CASSLVVESDTQYF. Drawing the rest from reference TRBV7-7 and TRBJ2-3, the complete variable domain is GAGVSQSPRYKVTKRGQDVTLRCDPISSHATLYWYQQALGQGPEFLTYFNYEAQPDKSGLPSDRFSAERPEGSISTLTIQRTEQRDSAMYRCASSLVVESDTQYFGPGTRLTVL.

As regards this clone: The junction does not match germline at one end; this may be a read error. The J gene is TRBJ1-3, the V gene TRBV30, with 8 bases matching TRBD1. Germline V gene data show CDR1 as GTSNPN and CDR2 as SVGIG (reference sequence). This CDR3 spans 18 amino acids. As DNA, the CDR3 is TGTGCTTGGAGAGGCACAGGGGGATCGAAGGGCTCTGGAAACACCATATATTTT. It translates to CAWRGTGGSKGSGNTIYF.

The rearrangement uses TRBV6-5 and TRBJ1-1, with TRBD1 as a possible D gene (6 bases). V was trimmed by 7 bases and J by 3 bases, leaving 18 bases between them. There are 15 residues in the CDR3. Germline CDR1 reads MNHEY; CDR2 reads SVGAGI. The chain's CDR3 is CASIQTGQGDTEAFF. The CDR3 DNA reads TGTGCCAGCATACAAACGGGACAAGGGGACACTGAAGCTTTCTTT.